This is a list of T cell receptor beta chains from one sample in a study of OX40 agonist ivuxolimab in advanced cancers. Data came from immunoSEQ multiplex PCR; TCRdb stores just in-frame clones and leaves some out. In the table there are tens of thousands of clones, about 92% of which are singletons. Specimen: CD4+ or CD8+ T cells sorted from blood, collected in a trial of the OX40 agonist ivuxolimab. Receptor source: an adult with an advanced solid tumor such as melanoma, head and neck, liver or kidney cancer. Both conserved end residues are part of each CDR3. The order of the fields is CDR3 DNA, CDR3 protein, clone size, V gene, J gene, D gene. The D gene is left open where the match is weak. For some rows the clone size is stated as once, few or many, or as a class when expanded; others skip it.

TGCGCCAGCAGTCAATCGCTGGTTCCATTCTATGGCTACACCTTC	CASSQSLVPFYGYTF	-	TRBV23-1	TRBJ1-2	-
TGTGCCAGCAGCCGAATCTTTGGATCTAACTATGGCTACACCTTC	CASSRIFGSNYGYTF	-	TRBV6-4	TRBJ1-2	-
TGTGCCAGCAGTCCAGGACCTGGGAGCGATACGCAGTATTTT	CASSPGPGSDTQYF	-	TRBV25-1	TRBJ2-3	-
TGCGCCAGCAGCCAAGATAAGGGACCTACAGGGATAAACACTGAAGCTTTCTTT	CASSQDKGPTGINTEAFF	-	TRBV4-1	TRBJ1-1	-
TGTGCCAGCAGCTTGGGAGAGGGGCAGGGGGCGAGTTTTGGTGGCTACACCTTC	CASSLGEGQGASFGGYTF	-	TRBV5-4	TRBJ1-2	TRBD1
TGTGCCAGCAGCGTAAAGGGGAATCAGCCCCAGCATTTT	CASSVKGNQPQHF	few	TRBV7-2	TRBJ1-5	-
TGCGCCAGCAGCTTGACGCCCTCGGGTGAGCAGTACTTC	CASSLTPSGEQYF	-	TRBV5-1	TRBJ2-7	-
TGTGCCAGCAGTTACTCGAGCCCCGGGGAGCTGTTTTTT	CASSYSSPGELFF	-	TRBV6-6	TRBJ2-2	-
TGTGCCAGTAGTAGCGGACAGGGTTTCTACGAGCAGTACTTC	CASSSGQGFYEQYF	-	TRBV19	TRBJ2-7	TRBD1
TGTGCCAGCAGCTTAGGGTTTGCACCCCTCCACTTT	CASSLGFAPLHF	-	TRBV6-5	TRBJ1-6	-
TGCGCCAGCACCCGAAGATCCGGGGTGAGGGAAAAACTGTTTTTT	CASTRRSGVREKLFF	-	TRBV23-1	TRBJ1-4	-
TGTGCCAGTACCCTGACCGGGACAGCGAACACTGAAGCTTTCTTT	CASTLTGTANTEAFF	once	TRBV19	TRBJ1-1	TRBD1
TGCGCCAGCCGGGACAGGGACAAGGATGGCTACACCTTC	CASRDRDKDGYTF	-	TRBV5-1	TRBJ1-2	TRBD1
TGTGCCAGCAGTGTTGTTTTTGGGGGTGGCTATGGCTACACCTTC	CASSVVFGGGYGYTF	-	TRBV6-1	TRBJ1-2	-
TGTGCCAGCAGCTTTGGGAGCTACGAGCAGTACTTC	CASSFGSYEQYF	-	TRBV11-1	TRBJ2-7	-
TGTGCCAGCAGCGTCGGGAACCCCTACGAGCAGTACTTC	CASSVGNPYEQYF	-	TRBV9	TRBJ2-7	-
TGTGCCAGCAGTTACCACACAGAGTCCGAGCAGTACTTC	CASSYHTESEQYF	-	TRBV6-5	TRBJ2-7	-
TGCGCCAGCAGTTTAGGGGCAGATACGCAGTATTTT	CASSLGADTQYF	-	TRBV10-2	TRBJ2-3	-
TGCGCCAGCAGCTTGGTTGCAGGACACTACGAGCAGTACTTC	CASSLVAGHYEQYF	-	TRBV5-1	TRBJ2-7	-
TGCGCCAGCAGCCTTACAGGGGGCGTCGAACTGTTTTTT	CASSLTGGVELFF	-	TRBV10-2	TRBJ1-4	TRBD1
TGTGCCAGCAGCTCGCCCCAGCGCTCTGGGGCCAACGTCCTGACTTTC	CASSSPQRSGANVLTF	-	TRBV7-3	TRBJ2-6	-
TGTGCCAGTAGTGTATCTGGGGCCAACGTCCTGACTTTC	CASSVSGANVLTF	once	TRBV19	TRBJ2-6	-
TGTGCCAGCAGTTACTCCCCAGGAGACCAAGAGACCCAGTACTTC	CASSYSPGDQETQYF	-	TRBV6-5	TRBJ2-5	-
TGTGCCAGCAGCCCACGGGACAACACAGATACGCAGTATTTT	CASSPRDNTDTQYF	-	TRBV7-9	TRBJ2-3	-
TGCGCCAGCAGCCCGAGTGGAGGGGGACAAGAGACCCAGTACTTC	CASSPSGGGQETQYF	-	TRBV4-1	TRBJ2-5	-
TGTGCCAGTAGTATCGGGGCCGGGGGCGATTCGTTTTACGAGCAGTACTTC	CASSIGAGGDSFYEQYF	-	TRBV19	TRBJ2-7	-
TGCGCCAGCAGCCAACCAGTGTGGGATACGCAGTATTTT	CASSQPVWDTQYF	-	TRBV4-1	TRBJ2-3	-